Presented here are 5 T cell receptor beta chains from one specimen sequenced in a study of control samples from healthy donors and cancer patients. Sequencing was performed with immunoSEQ multiplex PCR; in TCRdb, only in-frame clones are kept and a portion is missing. The repertoire holds about 89,000 clones, with approximately 81% as singletons. The sequenced sample consisted of blood. These receptors were collected from a woman aged 35 to 49 in good health.

V usage is TRBV9 and J usage is TRBJ2-6; D perhaps matches TRBD2 (5 bases). V was trimmed by 3 bases and J by 1 base, leaving 14 bases between them. This CDR3 is 17 amino acids long. Germline CDR1 is SGDLS and CDR2 is YYNGEE. The CDR3 bases are TGTGCCAGCAGCGCCAAGCTAAGGGAGTCTGGGGCCAACGTCCTGACTTTC. This translates into CASSAKLRESGANVLTF.

The chain is built from TRBV2 and TRBJ2-5; D possibly corresponds to TRBD2 (6 bases). The germline CDR1 and CDR2 sequences are SNHLY and FYNNEI. This CDR3 is 12 amino acids long. V was shortened by 3 bases and J by 10 bases, with 12 bases between the two germline ends. Written as DNA, the CDR3 is TGTGCCAGCAGTGACGCGGGGCTTGGCCAGTACTTC. Its translation: CASSDAGLGQYF.

The chain uses TRBV2 and TRBJ2-1; TRBD1 is a possible D gene (5 bases). Looked up from germline, CDR1 is SNHLY and CDR2 is FYNNEI. V was shortened by 1 base and J by 8 bases, with 27 bases between the two germline ends. The CDR3 is 19 amino acids. Here the CDR3 reads CASSEGRGSGPYLRDEQFF. DNA of the CDR3: TGTGCCAGCAGTGAAGGTAGGGGATCAGGCCCTTATTTACGGGATGAGCAGTTCTTC.

The chain uses TRBV9 and TRBJ2-5; D uncertain. CDR1 and CDR2 (germline): SGDLS, YYNGEE. CDR3 length: 13 amino acids. V gave up 4 bases and J gave up 5 bases, with 12 bases separating them. CDR3 residues: CASSLGRVETQYF. The CDR3 nucleotides are TGTGCCAGCAGCTTAGGACGCGTGGAGACCCAGTACTTC.

The chain employs TRBV3-1 (or the pseudogene TRBV3-2) and TRBJ1-6, with D possibly TRBD1 on 5 matching bases. With 0 bases removed from V and 0 bases from J, the gap between germline ends came to 12 bases. Germline CDR1 reads LGHDT; CDR2 reads YNNKEL (reference sequence). CDR3 length equals 18 residues. CDR3: CASSQDRGSSSYNSPLHF. The CDR3 region has the DNA TGTGCCAGCAGCCAAGATCGGGGCAGTAGCTCCTATAATTCACCCCTCCACTTT.